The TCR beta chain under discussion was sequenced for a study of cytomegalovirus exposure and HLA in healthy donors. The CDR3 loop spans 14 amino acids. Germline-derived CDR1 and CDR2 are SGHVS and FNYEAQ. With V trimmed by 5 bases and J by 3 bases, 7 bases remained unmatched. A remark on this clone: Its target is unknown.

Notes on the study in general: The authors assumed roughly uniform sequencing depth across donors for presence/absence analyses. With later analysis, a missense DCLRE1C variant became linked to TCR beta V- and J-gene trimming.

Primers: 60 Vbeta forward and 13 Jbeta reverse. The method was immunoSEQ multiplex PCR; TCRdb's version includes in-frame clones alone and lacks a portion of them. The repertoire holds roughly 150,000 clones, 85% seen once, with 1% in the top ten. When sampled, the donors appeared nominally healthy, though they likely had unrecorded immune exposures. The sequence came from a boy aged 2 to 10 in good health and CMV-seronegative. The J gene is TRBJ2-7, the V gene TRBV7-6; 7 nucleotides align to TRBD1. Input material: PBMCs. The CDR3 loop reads CASSPTPGGYEQYF. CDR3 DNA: TGTGCCAGCAGCCCGACCCCAGGGGGCTACGAGCAGTACTTC.